This TCR beta chain stems from a study of OX40 agonist ivuxolimab in advanced cancers. Sequenced by immunoSEQ multiplex PCR; TCRdb stores in-frame clones only, minus some. This sample has about 100,000 clones, with 75% to 95% found just once. This CDR3 has 15 amino acids. CDR1 and CDR2 (germline): LNHDA, SQIVND (reference sequence). Trimming removed 3 bases from V and 4 bases from J, with 16 bases in between. Patients were ineligible given autoimmune disease history or systemic immunosuppression. Blood got drawn at baseline, again on cycle 4 day 1, and then on cycle 7 day 1. The chain couples TRBV19 to TRBJ2-7, with D perhaps matching TRBD1 or TRBD2 (5 bases each). The sequence was collected from an adult with an advanced solid tumor such as melanoma, head and neck, liver or kidney cancer. The specimen comprised CD4+ or CD8+ T cells sorted from blood, sampled in a trial of the OX40 agonist ivuxolimab. The CDR3, as DNA: TGTGCCAGTAGTATTTCGGGGACCTCCTCTTACGAGCAGTACTTC. This sequence encodes CASSISGTSSYEQYF.